A single TCR beta chain is shown here with its context. Only Caucasian adults living in Nashville, Tennessee made up the donor group. The data were obtained in a study of shared clonotypes between healthy human individuals. In the source study's methods: Filtering differed because ImmunoSEQ produced junction-only sequences that carried no quality scores. This table comes from immunoSEQ multiplex PCR, and its TCRdb copy is limited to in-frame clones, with some not included. D and trimming come from the DNA, and the V and J calls and clone size come from that table. This table holds about 480,000 clones, nearly 80% found once. The CDR3 is made up of 13 amino acids. CDR1 is SGDLS, CDR2 YYNGEE, per germline. The V gene lost 3 bases and the J gene lost 4 bases, with 8 bases spanning the gap.

The receptor was isolated from a woman in her forties in good health. Some clones in this sample may be carry-over from other donors' samples. The source material was PBMCs. The chain couples TRBV9 to TRBJ1-3, with D uncertain. CDR3 region: CASSDPQGNTIYF. The CDR3 DNA sequence: TGTGCCAGCAGCGACCCCCAGGGAAACACCATATATTTT.